This T cell receptor beta chain was sequenced for a study of Ad26.COV2.S vaccination and SARS-CoV-2 variants. As to treatment: roughly 20 received Ad26.COV2.S at low or high dose, single or two shots; several received placebo; per-sample allocation not given. Repertoires come from day 63 after the first vaccine or placebo injection. Generated by immunoSEQ multiplex PCR, the TCRdb table keeps only in-frame clones and is missing some. Of roughly 300,000 clones in the sample, about nine tenths were seen once. This sequence was found in a person aged 18-65 years who received the Ad26.COV2.S COVID-19 vaccine or a placebo. The starting material was peripheral blood, obtained in a trial of Ad26.COV2.S vaccine versus placebo.

DNA of the CDR3: TGTGCCAGCAGCCAAGATCTCAGGGGGAGGCAGTTCTTC. Protein sequence: CASSQDLRGRQFF. V is TRBV14 and J is TRBJ2-1, with 7 bases matching TRBD1. With V trimmed by 0 bases and J by 12 bases, 5 bases remained unmatched. The germline CDR1 and CDR2 sequences are SGHDN and FVKESK. This CDR3 is 13 amino acids long.